This entry concerns a single T cell receptor beta chain. The record originates from a study of blood T cell repertoires in COVID-19. Study-wide context: Sample material is recorded as cDNA or gDNA derived from T cells, B-cell-depleted T cells, or PBMCs.

Original data processing: Researchers report that nucleated cell counts were estimated from reference gene primer amplification. Produced via immunoSEQ multiplex PCR; TCRdb's table is partial and in-frame only. D and trimming were read from the DNA, whereas the V and J calls and clone size are those reported in that table. Of around 330,000 clones in the sample, about 91% were seen once. The specimen sequenced was PBMCs or T cells enriched from blood (not recorded which). This clonotype originated in a woman aged 18-29 years who had recovered from COVID-19.

The CDR3 DNA reads TGTGCCTGGAAAAAGGGTAGGGGTCACGAGCAGTACTTC. Translated, it gives CAWKKGRGHEQYF. This chain connects TRBV30 to TRBJ2-7; weak D call: TRBD1 (5 bases). This CDR3 is built from 13 residues. Between the trimmed V and J ends, which lost 4 bases and 5 bases, there was a span of 15 bases. Germline CDR1 and CDR2: GTSNPN and SVGIG (reference sequence).